A selection of T cell receptor beta chains follows, all from one sample in a study of Ad26.COV2.S vaccination and SARS-CoV-2 variants. The table came from immunoSEQ multiplex PCR; TCRdb's copy has only in-frame clones and leaves some out. The sample contains more than 400,000 clones, around 92% of which appear only once. Source: peripheral blood, taken in a trial of Ad26.COV2.S vaccine versus placebo. Source of these receptors: a person aged 18-65 years who received the Ad26.COV2.S COVID-19 vaccine or a placebo. Each CDR3 is given with its conserved first and last residue. A D gene is named only where the DNA matches it firmly.

cdr3_aa: CASSLGQESNEKLFF
v_call: TRBV5-4
d_call: TRBD1

cdr3_aa: CASSPGTNTDTQYF
v_call: TRBV7-2
d_call: NA

cdr3_aa: CASSVDPYNAKNIQYF
v_call: TRBV5-1
d_call: NA

cdr3_aa: CASREEETYNEQFF
v_call: TRBV27
d_call: NA

cdr3_aa: CASSLAAGQETQYF
v_call: TRBV11-2
d_call: NA

cdr3_aa: CASSVFLRYEAFF
v_call: TRBV19
d_call: NA

cdr3_aa: CASSGSSNQPQHF
v_call: TRBV27
d_call: NA

cdr3_aa: CASRTGATGELFF
v_call: TRBV5-4
d_call: NA

cdr3_aa: CASRRGCRRGGYF
v_call: TRBV12-2
d_call: NA

cdr3_aa: CSVRPGTGNTEAFF
v_call: TRBV29-1
d_call: TRBD1

cdr3_aa: CASSLGQGPLYGYTF
v_call: TRBV7-2
d_call: TRBD1

cdr3_aa: CASSEVDSFYEQYF
v_call: TRBV6-1
d_call: NA

cdr3_aa: CASSSSDRYSNQPQHF
v_call: TRBV7-9
d_call: NA

cdr3_aa: CASSAPSGGSSYEQYF
v_call: TRBV27
d_call: TRBD2

cdr3_aa: CSVESDEGKAYEQYF
v_call: TRBV29-1
d_call: NA

cdr3_aa: CASSLGQAADTQYF
v_call: TRBV5-1
d_call: NA

cdr3_aa: CASSLGAPEEKLFF
v_call: TRBV13
d_call: NA

cdr3_aa: CASSTNRGWTEAFF
v_call: TRBV7-2
d_call: TRBD1

cdr3_aa: CASSYSGWREQYF
v_call: TRBV6-2/TRBV6-3
d_call: TRBD2

cdr3_aa: CASSPRTLSRYNEQFF
v_call: TRBV6-2/TRBV6-3
d_call: NA

cdr3_aa: CASSFVEAYEQYF
v_call: TRBV28
d_call: NA

cdr3_aa: CASSQVGGRSTDTQYF
v_call: TRBV4-1
d_call: NA

cdr3_aa: CASSIRGANGYTF
v_call: TRBV19
d_call: NA

cdr3_aa: CASTGSSTSYNEQFF
v_call: TRBV27
d_call: NA

cdr3_aa: CASSSGGADQPQHF
v_call: TRBV11-2
d_call: NA

cdr3_aa: CASSVAGTGGEAFF
v_call: TRBV9
d_call: TRBD1

cdr3_aa: CASARGQFSGNTIYF
v_call: TRBV12-5
d_call: NA

cdr3_aa: CASSLDRNTEAFF
v_call: TRBV10-1
d_call: NA

cdr3_aa: CATSDKGTHYNEQFF
v_call: TRBV24-1
d_call: NA

cdr3_aa: CASTDGGGSREQFF
v_call: TRBV4-3
d_call: NA

cdr3_aa: CASSLDGPAFVITTYEQYF
v_call: TRBV7-2
d_call: NA

cdr3_aa: CASSKITSGAYNEQFF
v_call: TRBV19
d_call: TRBD2

cdr3_aa: CASSLVATQYF
v_call: TRBV7-8
d_call: NA

cdr3_aa: CATSSGQGAGVKEAFF
v_call: TRBV15
d_call: TRBD1

cdr3_aa: CASRLGSRGLDNEQFF
v_call: TRBV28
d_call: NA

cdr3_aa: CSARDGPEAFF
v_call: TRBV20-1
d_call: NA

cdr3_aa: CASSQPGGETQYF
v_call: TRBV25-1
d_call: TRBD2

cdr3_aa: CATSEPPWAVVSYNEQFF
v_call: TRBV24-1
d_call: NA

cdr3_aa: CASRKEGGANYGYTF
v_call: TRBV11-2
d_call: NA

cdr3_aa: CASSQERWPFVMNTEAFF
v_call: TRBV3-1/TRBV3-2
d_call: NA